This entry features one TCR beta chain sequence. Trimming took off 0 bases at V and 6 bases at J, with 8 bases between the two ends. This CDR3 comprises 12 residues. The V gene's germline CDR1 is DFQATT and CDR2 SNEGSKA (reference sequence). Each CDR3 protein gets one entry after TCRdb re-called the RT-PCR reads with MiXCR. The sample records hundreds of thousands of distinct CDR3 sequences, approximately 15% being singletons. The TCR was taken from a female donor in good health, serving as a healthy control. This chain joins TRBV20-1 and TRBJ1-2; D is ambiguous. The sequencing sample was made of memory CD4+ T cells from blood. The CDR3 loop reads CSARDLGNGYTF. CDR3 DNA: TGCAGTGCTAGAGATTTGGGAAATGGCTACACCTTC.